The 5 T cell receptor beta chains below all came from one sample that was sequenced in a study of T cells after posttransplantation cyclophosphamide. The assay was immunoSEQ multiplex PCR, and TCRdb's table has in-frame clones only and misses some. The table records more than 3,000 clones, roughly 94% of them present only once. The sequenced sample consisted of naive CD4+ T cells sorted from PBMCs. These receptors all stem from a man aged 50 to 59.

The chain employs TRBV4-1 and TRBJ2-7; the match to TRBD1 covers 7 bases. This CDR3 spans 16 amino acids. The V segment lost 3 bases and the J segment 3 bases; nucleotides outside the gene matches: 11. Germline V lookup: CDR1 MGHRA, CDR2 YSYEKL. As DNA, the CDR3 is TGCGCCAGCAGCCAGGGACAGTTTGGTGTGTTCTACGAGCAGTACTTC. Protein product: CASSQGQFGVFYEQYF.

The CDR3 is CASSFQQGLSYEQYF. In nucleotides, the CDR3 is TGTGCCAGCAGCTTTCAACAGGGATTGTCCTACGAGCAGTACTTC. This chain uses TRBV7-2 with TRBJ2-7, with D maybe TRBD1 (6 bases). The CDR3 covers 15 residues. V was cut by 3 bases and J by 1 base, with 13 bases left in between. The V gene's germline CDR1 is SGHTA and CDR2 FQGNSA.

The chain has TRBV19 and TRBJ2-1; D gene ambiguous. The CDR3 length is 13 residues. V was clipped by 3 bases and J by 12 bases, with 15 bases between them. The V gene's germline CDR1 is LNHDA and CDR2 SQIVND (reference sequence). CDR3 bases: TGTGCCAGTAGTATGGGTACCGTCAGAGGGCAGTTCTTC. Amino acids: CASSMGTVRGQFF.

This clone was observed once. CDR3 nucleotides: TGCGCCAGCAGCCCCCGAAGGGACAGACCCTACGAGCAGTACTTC. Its protein is CASSPRRDRPYEQYF. The chain carries TRBV4-1 and TRBJ2-7; 7 bases are a match to TRBD1. This CDR3 has 15 residues. Germline CDR1 MGHRA, CDR2 YSYEKL. The V and J ends lost 4 bases and 2 bases, in that order; junction bases with no gene match: 8.

The V and J genes are TRBV11-3 and TRBJ2-1, with 14 bases that match TRBD2. Germline trimming cut 5 bases from V and 7 bases from J; bases unmatched to any gene: 10. Germline CDR1 SGHNT, CDR2 YENEEA. The CDR3 spans 17 residues. CDR3 DNA sequence: TGTGCCAGCAGCATAAATCCGACTAGCGGGGGGGCTAATGAGCAGTTCTTC. Translated, it gives CASSINPTSGGANEQFF.